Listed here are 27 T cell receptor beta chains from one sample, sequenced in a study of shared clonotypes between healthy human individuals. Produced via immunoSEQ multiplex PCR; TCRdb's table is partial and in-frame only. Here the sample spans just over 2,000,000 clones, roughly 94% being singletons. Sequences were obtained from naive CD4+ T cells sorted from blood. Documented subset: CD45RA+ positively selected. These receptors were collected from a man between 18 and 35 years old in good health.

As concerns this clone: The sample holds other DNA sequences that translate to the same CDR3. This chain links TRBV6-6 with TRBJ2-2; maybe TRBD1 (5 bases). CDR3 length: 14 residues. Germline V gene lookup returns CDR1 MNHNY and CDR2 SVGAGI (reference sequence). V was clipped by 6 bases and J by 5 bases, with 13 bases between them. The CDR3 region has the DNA TGTGCCAGCAGCGAGAGATCAGGGACCGGGGAGCTGTTTTTT. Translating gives CASSERSGTGELFF.

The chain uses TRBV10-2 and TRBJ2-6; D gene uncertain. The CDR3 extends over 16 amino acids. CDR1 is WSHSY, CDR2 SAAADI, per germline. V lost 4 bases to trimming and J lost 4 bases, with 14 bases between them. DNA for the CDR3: TGCGCCAGCAGTGTTAGTATTTGGTTAGGGGCCAACGTCCTGACTTTC. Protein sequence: CASSVSIWLGANVLTF.

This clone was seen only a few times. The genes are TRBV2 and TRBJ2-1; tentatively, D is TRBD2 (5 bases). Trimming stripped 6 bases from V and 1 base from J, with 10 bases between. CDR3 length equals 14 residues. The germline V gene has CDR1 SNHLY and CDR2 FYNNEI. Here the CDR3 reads CASREGVSYNEQFF. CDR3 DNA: TGTGCCAGCAGAGAGGGCGTATCCTACAATGAGCAGTTCTTC.

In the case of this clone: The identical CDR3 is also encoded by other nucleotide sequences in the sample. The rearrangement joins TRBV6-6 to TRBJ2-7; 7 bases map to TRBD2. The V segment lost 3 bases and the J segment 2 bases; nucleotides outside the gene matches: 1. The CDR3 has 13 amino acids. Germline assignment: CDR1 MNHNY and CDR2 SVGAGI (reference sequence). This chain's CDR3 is CASSYAGAYEQYF. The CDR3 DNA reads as TGTGCCAGCAGTTATGCGGGGGCCTACGAGCAGTACTTC.

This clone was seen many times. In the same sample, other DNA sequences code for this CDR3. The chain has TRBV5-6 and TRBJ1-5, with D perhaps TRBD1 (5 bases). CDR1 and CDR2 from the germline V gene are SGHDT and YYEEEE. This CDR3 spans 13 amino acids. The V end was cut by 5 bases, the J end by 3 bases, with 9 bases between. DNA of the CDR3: TGTGCCAGCAGTAAGGGGAACAATCAGCCCCAGCATTTT. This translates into CASSKGNNQPQHF. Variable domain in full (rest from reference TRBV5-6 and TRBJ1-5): DAGVTQSPTHLIKTRGQQVTLRCSPKSGHDTVSWYQQALGQGPQFIFQYYEEEERQRGNFPDRFSGHQFPNYSSELNVNALLLGDSALYLCASSKGNNQPQHFGDGTRLSIL.

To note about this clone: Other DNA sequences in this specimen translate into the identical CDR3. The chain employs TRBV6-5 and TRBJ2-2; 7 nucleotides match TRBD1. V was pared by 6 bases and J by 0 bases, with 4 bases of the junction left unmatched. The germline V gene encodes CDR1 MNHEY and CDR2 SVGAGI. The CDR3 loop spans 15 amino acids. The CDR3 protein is CASRGQGANTGELFF. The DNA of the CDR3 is TGTGCCAGCAGGGGGCAGGGGGCGAACACCGGGGAGCTGTTTTTT.

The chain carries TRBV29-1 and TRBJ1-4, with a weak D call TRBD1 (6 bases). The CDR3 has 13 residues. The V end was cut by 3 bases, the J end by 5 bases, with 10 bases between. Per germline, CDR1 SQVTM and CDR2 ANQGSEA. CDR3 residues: CSVDRGPNEKLFF. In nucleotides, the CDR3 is TGCAGCGTTGACAGGGGCCCCAATGAAAAACTGTTTTTT.

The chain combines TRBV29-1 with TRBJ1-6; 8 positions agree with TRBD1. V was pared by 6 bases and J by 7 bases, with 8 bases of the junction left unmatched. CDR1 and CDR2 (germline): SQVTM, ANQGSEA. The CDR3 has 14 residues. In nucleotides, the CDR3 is TGCAGCGTGAGGACAGGGAAGGAAAATTCACCCCTCCACTTT. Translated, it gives CSVRTGKENSPLHF.

CDR3 region: CAWSNRGHDYGYTF. In DNA, the CDR3 is TGTGCCTGGAGTAACAGGGGGCACGACTATGGCTACACCTTC. The rearrangement joins TRBV30 to TRBJ1-2; 9 nucleotides match TRBD1. Germline-derived CDR1 and CDR2 are GTSNPN and SVGIG (reference sequence). The CDR3 is 14 amino acids. The J segment lost 3 bases and the V segment lost 2 bases, leaving 4 bases of the junction unmatched.

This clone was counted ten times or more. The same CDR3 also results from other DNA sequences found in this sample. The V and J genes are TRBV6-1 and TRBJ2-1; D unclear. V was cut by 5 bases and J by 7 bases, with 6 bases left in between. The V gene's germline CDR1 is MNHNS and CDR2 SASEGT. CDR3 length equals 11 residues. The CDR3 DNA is TGTGCCAGCAGTTTCTTAAATGAGCAGTTCTTC. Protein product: CASSFLNEQFF.

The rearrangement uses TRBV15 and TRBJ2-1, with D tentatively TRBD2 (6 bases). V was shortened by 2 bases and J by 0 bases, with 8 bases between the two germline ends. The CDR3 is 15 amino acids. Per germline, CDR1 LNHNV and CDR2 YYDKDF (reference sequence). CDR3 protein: CATSRFGSSYNEQFF. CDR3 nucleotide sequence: TGTGCCACCAGCAGATTCGGGAGCTCCTACAATGAGCAGTTCTTC.

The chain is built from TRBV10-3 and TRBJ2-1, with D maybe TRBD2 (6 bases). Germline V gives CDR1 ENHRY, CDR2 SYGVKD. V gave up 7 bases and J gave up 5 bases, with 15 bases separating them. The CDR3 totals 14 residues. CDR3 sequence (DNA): TGTGCCATCACCATGACTAGTATGGACAATGAGCAGTTCTTC. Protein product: CAITMTSMDNEQFF.

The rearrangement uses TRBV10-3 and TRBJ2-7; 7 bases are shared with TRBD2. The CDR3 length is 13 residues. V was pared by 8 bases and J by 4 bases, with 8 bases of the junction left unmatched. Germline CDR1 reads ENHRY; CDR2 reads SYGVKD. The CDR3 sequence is CAIRGRENYEQYF. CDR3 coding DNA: TGTGCCATCCGCGGGCGGGAGAATTACGAGCAGTACTTC.

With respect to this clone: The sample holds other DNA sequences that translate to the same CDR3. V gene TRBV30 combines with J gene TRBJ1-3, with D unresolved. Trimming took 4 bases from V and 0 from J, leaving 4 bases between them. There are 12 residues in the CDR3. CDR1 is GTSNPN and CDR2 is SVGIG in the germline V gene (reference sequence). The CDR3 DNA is TGTGCCTGGACCCCCTCTGGAAACACCATATATTTT. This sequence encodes CAWTPSGNTIYF.

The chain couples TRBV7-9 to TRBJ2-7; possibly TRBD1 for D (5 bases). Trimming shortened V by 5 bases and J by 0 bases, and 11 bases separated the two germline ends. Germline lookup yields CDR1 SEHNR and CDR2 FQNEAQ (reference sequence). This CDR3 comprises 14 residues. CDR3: CASSPTVYSYEQYF. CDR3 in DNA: TGTGCCAGCAGCCCGACAGTTTACTCCTACGAGCAGTACTTC.

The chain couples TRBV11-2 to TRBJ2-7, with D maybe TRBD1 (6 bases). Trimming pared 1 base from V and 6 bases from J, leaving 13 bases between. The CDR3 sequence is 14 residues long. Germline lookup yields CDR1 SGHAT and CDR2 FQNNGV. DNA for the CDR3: TGTGCCAGCAGCTTAGTCGGGACATTCAGCGAGCAGTACTTC. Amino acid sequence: CASSLVGTFSEQYF.

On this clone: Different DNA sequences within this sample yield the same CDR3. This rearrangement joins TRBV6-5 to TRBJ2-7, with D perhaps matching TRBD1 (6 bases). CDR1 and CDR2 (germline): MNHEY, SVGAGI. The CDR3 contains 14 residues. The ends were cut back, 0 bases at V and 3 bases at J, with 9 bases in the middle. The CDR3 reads CASSYSTGYYEQYF. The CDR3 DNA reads TGTGCCAGCAGTTACTCGACAGGATACTACGAGCAGTACTTC.

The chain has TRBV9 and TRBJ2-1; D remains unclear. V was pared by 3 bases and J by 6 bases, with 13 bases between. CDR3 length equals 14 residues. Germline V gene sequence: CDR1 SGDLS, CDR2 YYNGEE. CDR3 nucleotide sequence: TGTGCCAGCAGCGCCACGGGTAGGCTCAATGAGCAGTTCTTC. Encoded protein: CASSATGRLNEQFF.

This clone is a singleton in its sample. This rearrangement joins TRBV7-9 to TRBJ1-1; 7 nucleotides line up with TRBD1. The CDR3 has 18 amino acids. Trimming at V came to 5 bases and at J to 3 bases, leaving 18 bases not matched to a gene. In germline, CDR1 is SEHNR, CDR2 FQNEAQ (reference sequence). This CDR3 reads CASSPSWFRQGRDTEAFF. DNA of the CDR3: TGTGCCAGCAGCCCATCGTGGTTTAGACAGGGAAGGGACACTGAAGCTTTCTTT.

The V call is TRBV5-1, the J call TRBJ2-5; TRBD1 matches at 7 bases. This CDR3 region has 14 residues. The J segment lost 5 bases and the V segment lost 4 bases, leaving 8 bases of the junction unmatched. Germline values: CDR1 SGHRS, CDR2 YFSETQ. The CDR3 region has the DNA TGCGCCAGCAGCCTGACAGGGATCGGGGAGACCCAGTACTTC. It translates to CASSLTGIGETQYF. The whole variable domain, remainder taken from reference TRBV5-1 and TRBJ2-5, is KAGVTQTPRYLIKTRGQQVTLSCSPISGHRSVSWYQQTPGQGLQFLFEYFSETQRNKGNFPGRFSGRQFSNSRSEMNVSTLELGDSALYLCASSLTGIGETQYFGPGTRLLVL.

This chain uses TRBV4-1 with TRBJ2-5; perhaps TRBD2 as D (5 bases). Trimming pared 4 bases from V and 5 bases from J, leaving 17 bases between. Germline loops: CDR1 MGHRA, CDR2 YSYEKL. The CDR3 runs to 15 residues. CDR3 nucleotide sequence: TGCGCCAGCAGCCCCATCGGCCTAGCTCAGGAGACCCAGTACTTC. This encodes CASSPIGLAQETQYF.

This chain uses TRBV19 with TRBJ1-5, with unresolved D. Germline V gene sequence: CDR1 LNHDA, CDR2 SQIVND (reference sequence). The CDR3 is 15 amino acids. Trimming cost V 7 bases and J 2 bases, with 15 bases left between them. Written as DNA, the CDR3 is TGTGCCAGTAAGGTTACAGCCCGAGGCAATCAGCCCCAGCATTTT. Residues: CASKVTARGNQPQHF.

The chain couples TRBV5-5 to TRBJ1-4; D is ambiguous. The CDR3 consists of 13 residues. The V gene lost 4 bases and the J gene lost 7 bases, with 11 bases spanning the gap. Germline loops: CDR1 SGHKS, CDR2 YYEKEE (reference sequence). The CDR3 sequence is CASSLASAEKLFF. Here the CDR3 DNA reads TGTGCCAGCAGCCTGGCGTCTGCTGAAAAACTGTTTTTT.

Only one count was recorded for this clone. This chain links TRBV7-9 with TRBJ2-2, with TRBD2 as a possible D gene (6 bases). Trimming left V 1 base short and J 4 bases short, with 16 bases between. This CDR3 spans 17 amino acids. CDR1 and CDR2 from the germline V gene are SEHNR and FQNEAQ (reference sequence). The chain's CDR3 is CASSLVYGRGSTGELFF. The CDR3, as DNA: TGTGCCAGCAGCTTAGTCTACGGTCGGGGGTCCACCGGGGAGCTGTTTTTT.

CDR3 coding DNA: TGTGCCAGCAGTGAAGACAGGGTGGTTCAAGAGACCCAGTACTTC. This gives the protein CASSEDRVVQETQYF. The chain links TRBV2 to TRBJ2-5; perhaps TRBD1 as D (6 bases). The CDR3 sequence is 15 residues long. Trimming removed 1 base at V and 2 bases at J, with 11 bases between. Germline CDR1 is SNHLY and CDR2 is FYNNEI.

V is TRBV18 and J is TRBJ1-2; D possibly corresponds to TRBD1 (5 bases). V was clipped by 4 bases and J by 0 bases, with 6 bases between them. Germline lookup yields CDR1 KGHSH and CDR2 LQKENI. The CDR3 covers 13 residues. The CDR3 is CASSLDTNYGYTF. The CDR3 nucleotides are TGTGCCAGCTCACTGGACACTAACTATGGCTACACCTTC.

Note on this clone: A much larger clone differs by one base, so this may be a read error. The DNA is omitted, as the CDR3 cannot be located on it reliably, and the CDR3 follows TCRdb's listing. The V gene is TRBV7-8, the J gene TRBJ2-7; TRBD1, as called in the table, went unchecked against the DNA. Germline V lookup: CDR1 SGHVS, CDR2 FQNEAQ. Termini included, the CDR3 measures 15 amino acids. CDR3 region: CASSSWGQGAYELYF.